The next 11 T cell receptor beta chains were all read from a single sample in a study of blood T cell repertoires in COVID-19. Some clones are missing from TCRdb's copy, which holds only in-frame ones; the method was immunoSEQ multiplex PCR. The data contain roughly 70,000 clones, approximately 88% of them singletons. Sequencing input: peripheral blood. Receptors originate from a woman older than 75 with acute or convalescent COVID-19.

The chain employs TRBV19 and TRBJ1-1; TRBD1 matches 9 bases. The CDR3 extends over 12 amino acids. The V gene end was trimmed by 9 bases and the J gene end by 4 bases; junction bases not matched to a gene: 3. Germline V CDR1 and CDR2: LNHDA, SQIVND (reference sequence). CDR3 amino acids: CASRDRATEAFF. CDR3 in DNA: TGTGCCAGCCGGGACAGGGCCACTGAAGCTTTCTTT.

The genes are TRBV28 and TRBJ1-5; D is uncertain. Per the germline V gene, CDR1 is MDHEN and CDR2 is SYDVKM. This CDR3 spans 17 amino acids. Trimming removed 5 bases from V and 4 bases from J, with 21 bases in between. The CDR3 DNA follows: TGTGCCAGCAGTACTACGCCGGCCAAAAGACTTAATCAGCCCCAGCATTTT. Translation: CASSTTPAKRLNQPQHF.

The chain carries TRBV5-1 and TRBJ2-4, with TRBD1 matching over 9 bases. The junction had 9 bases not matched to a gene; V was cut back by 3 bases and J by 2 bases. Germline V lookup: CDR1 SGHRS, CDR2 YFSETQ. This CDR3 region has 17 residues. The CDR3 nucleotides are TGCGCCAGCAGCTCTACAGGGGGCGGTTTGTCCAAAAACATTCAGTACTTC. Residues: CASSSTGGGLSKNIQYF.

CDR3 residues: CASSPSYNEQFF. In DNA form, the CDR3 reads TGTGCCAGCAGCCCTAGTTACAATGAGCAGTTCTTC. The rearrangement joins TRBV6-4 to TRBJ2-1; D is uncertain. V dropped 6 bases and J dropped 4 bases, with 7 bases sitting between them. The CDR3 totals 12 residues. Germline CDR1 MRHNA, CDR2 SNTAGT.

V is TRBV11-2 and J is TRBJ2-1; 12 nucleotides agree with TRBD2. CDR1 is SGHAT and CDR2 is FQNNGV in the germline V gene. V lost 8 bases and J lost 5; bases outside the gene matches: 7. The CDR3 covers 15 residues. The CDR3 here is CASRLAGGRNNEQFF. As DNA, the CDR3 is TGTGCCAGCCGGCTAGCGGGAGGGCGGAACAATGAGCAGTTCTTC.

The chain couples TRBV7-2 to TRBJ2-5; 8 nucleotides align to TRBD2. Germline-derived CDR1 and CDR2 are SGHTA and FQGNSA. The J segment lost 3 bases and the V segment lost 1 base, leaving 10 bases of the junction unmatched. This CDR3 has 17 amino acids. The CDR3 reads CASSLGVGVSGEETQYF. The DNA of the CDR3 is TGTGCCAGCAGCTTAGGTGTCGGGGTTAGCGGGGAAGAGACCCAGTACTTC.

The CDR3 sequence is CASSPTGWSLGGYTF. Here the CDR3 DNA reads TGTGCCAGCAGCCCAACAGGGTGGTCCCTGGGTGGCTACACCTTC. The rearrangement uses TRBV28 and TRBJ1-2; D might be TRBD1 (6 bases). V was cut by 6 bases and J by 7 bases, with 21 bases left in between. The CDR3 is 15 residues long. CDR1 and CDR2 (germline): MDHEN, SYDVKM.

J is TRBJ2-2 and V is TRBV5-1, with unresolved D. Trimming removed 4 bases at V and 0 bases at J, with 4 bases between. CDR1 SGHRS and CDR2 YFSETQ come from the germline V gene. There are 13 residues in the CDR3. The CDR3 bases are TGCGCCAGCAGCCTAACGAACACCGGGGAGCTGTTTTTT. This translates into CASSLTNTGELFF. The full variable domain, with the rest looked up from reference TRBV5-1 and TRBJ2-2, is KAGVTQTPRYLIKTRGQQVTLSCSPISGHRSVSWYQQTPGQGLQFLFEYFSETQRNKGNFPGRFSGRQFSNSRSEMNVSTLELGDSALYLCASSLTNTGELFFGEGSRLTVL.

The chain has TRBV29-1 and TRBJ1-2; 7 bases line up with TRBD1. The germline CDR1 and CDR2 sequences are SQVTM and ANQGSEA. Germline trimming cut 5 bases from V and 1 base from J; bases unmatched to any gene: 4. The CDR3 has 13 residues. The CDR3 DNA reads TGCAGCGTTTCTCGACAGGGTAACTATGGCTACACCTTC. It translates to CSVSRQGNYGYTF.

The V and J genes are TRBV2 and TRBJ2-1; D perhaps matches TRBD1 (6 bases). This CDR3 spans 15 amino acids. V was trimmed by 6 bases and J by 5 bases, leaving 17 bases between them. CDR1 is SNHLY and CDR2 is FYNNEI in the germline V gene. CDR3 nucleotides: TGTGCCAGCAGAGACCACAGGGTCCCGCACAATGAGCAGTTCTTC. Translating it yields CASRDHRVPHNEQFF.

This clone was detected a few times. The chain is built from TRBV11-2 and TRBJ2-4; 8 bases are a match to TRBD2. The germline V gene encodes CDR1 SGHAT and CDR2 FQNNGV. V was pared by 5 bases and J by 9 bases, with 12 bases of the junction left unmatched. This CDR3 is built from 15 residues. The CDR3 bases are TGTGCCAGCAGCGCCCAACTAGCGGTAGAGGGCATTCAGTACTTC. This gives the protein CASSAQLAVEGIQYF.